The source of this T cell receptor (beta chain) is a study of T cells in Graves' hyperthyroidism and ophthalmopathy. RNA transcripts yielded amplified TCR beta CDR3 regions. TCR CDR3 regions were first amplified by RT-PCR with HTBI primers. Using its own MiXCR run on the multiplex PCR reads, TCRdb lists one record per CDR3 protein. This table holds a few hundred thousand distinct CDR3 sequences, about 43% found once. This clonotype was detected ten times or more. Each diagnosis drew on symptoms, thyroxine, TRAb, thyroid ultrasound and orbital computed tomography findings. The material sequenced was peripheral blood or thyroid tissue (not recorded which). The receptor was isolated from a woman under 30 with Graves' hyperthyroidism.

CDR3 region: CASSMSGRNTEAFF. Written as DNA, the CDR3 is TGTGCCAGTAGTATGTCTGGCCGGAACACTGAAGCTTTCTTT. The gene calls are TRBV19 and TRBJ1-1; the D is unclear. The CDR3 runs to 14 residues. The germline V gene encodes CDR1 LNHDA and CDR2 SQIVND (reference sequence). V was shortened by 3 bases and J by 1 base, with 9 bases between the two germline ends.